This TCR beta chain was sequenced in a study of tumor-infiltrating lymphocytes in primary liver carcinoma. Both RNA and DNA were isolated together from roughly 20-30 mg of bulk tissue that had not been sorted. Findings and caveats of the study: The overlap of tumor-adjacent and tumor-blood pairs was smaller than that of tumor region pairs. Tumors had a significantly higher top-250-clone fraction than blood (p = 0.039).

A remark on this clonotype: As yet, its antigen is unknown. One end of the junction fails to match germline, which may point to a read error.

cDNA specific to TCR beta was made from around 530 ng of total RNA, with a constant-region primer employed for priming. Construction of TCR beta libraries relied on three successive nested multiplex PCR rounds employing slightly modified ARM-PCR. A C-beta reverse primer was combined with TRBV1-TRBV30 forward primers in the first two PCR rounds, and each round had 10 cycles. TCRdb called the multiplex PCR reads again in MiXCR, with one record for every CDR3 protein. Here the sample spans tens of thousands of distinct CDR3 sequences, about 75% being singletons. CDR1 and CDR2 from the germline V gene are MNHEY and SVGEGT. This CDR3 has 13 residues.

The chain employs TRBV6-2 or TRBV6-3 and TRBJ1-1; no firm D call. The TCR originated in a man aged 35-49 years with primary liver carcinoma and hepatitis B virus infection. What was sequenced was tumor-adjacent normal liver tissue. The DNA of the CDR3 is TGTGGCAGCAGTTACACCGACAACACTGAAGCTTTCTTT. It encodes CGSSYTDNTEAFF.